The T cell receptor beta chain under discussion was sequenced for a study of T cells after yellow fever vaccination. General observations from the study: The secondary response was weaker but peaked faster, day 5 versus 15. Only a minor proportion of clonotypes was detected across both CD4 and CD8 compartments.

Between the trimmed V and J ends, which lost 5 bases and 7 bases, there was a span of 11 bases. The CDR3 runs to 12 residues. TCRdb re-analysed the 5' RACE reads in MiXCR, keeping a single row per CDR3 protein. The sample has over 65,000 distinct CDR3 sequences, 13% seen once. The input for sequencing was CD8+ T cells not binding an NS4B(214-222) dextramer, sorted from PBMCs, taken 21 days after the first yellow fever vaccination. This chain uses TRBV12-3 or TRBV12-4 with TRBJ2-5; no reliable D call. The receptor's source is a man aged 18 to 30 who received the YFV17D yellow fever vaccine. The CDR3 spells CASSPRWSTQYF. Written as DNA, the CDR3 is TGTGCCAGCAGTCCTCGATGGTCGACCCAGTACTTC.